This TCR beta chain was sequenced during a study of T cells expressing NK-cell markers. Study at large: Repertoire data for TCR beta were derived from sorted T cells (CD3+CD56+NKG2C+, CD3+CD56+NKG2C- and CD3+CD56-NKG2C+). HCMV seropositivity marked seven of the eight sequenced donors; one was seronegative. Study findings and constraints: In a handful of donors, dominant clonotypes made up roughly 25-60.1% of CD3+CD56-NKG2C+ cells.

CDR1 and CDR2 (germline): SGHTA, FQGTGA. CDR3 length equals 12 residues. About this clonotype: Its antigen is as yet unknown.

Libraries used 5'RACE template switching adding universal primer site and UMIs. TCRdb re-called the 5' RACE reads and gives one entry per CDR3 protein, without DNA. Here the sample table reports hundreds of thousands of distinct CDR3 sequences. The sequenced material came from blood T cells: a sorted CD56 or NKG2C T cell subset, CD4+ or CD8+ T cells, or bulk PBMC T cells (not recorded which). V usage is TRBV7-3 and J usage is TRBJ2-1. The receptor was isolated from a woman aged 18 to 75 in good health. The CDR3 here is CASSLDSGEQFF.